The entry below describes one T cell receptor (beta chain). No antigen is known for it. Base qualities are missing; no much larger clone stands one base away. This specimen comes from a study of cytomegalovirus exposure and HLA in healthy donors listed by TCRdb under 2017. Some background on the complete study: In an earlier analysis of around 540 of the donors, 276 Gb of sequence data and approximately 120 million unique TCR beta sequences from some 170 million T cells were reported. Roughly 300 gigabases of sequencing data and around 87 million unique TCR sequences were included in an early release covering under 650 HLA-typed donors. Among the roughly 400 genotyped donors, approximately 77% belonged to the genetic ancestry cluster associated with self-reported Caucasian donors. The aim of the study was to test whether cataloging public T cell receptors could identify signatures of past pathogen exposure. The study used immunosequencing to profile the T cell repertoires of more than 650 subjects and linked those repertoires to cytomegalovirus serostatus. Along with the roughly 710-subject first cohort, a separate validation cohort of over a hundred different subjects was used. The study combined high-throughput TCR immunosequencing, statistical association of individual TCRs with disease status, and machine learning to predict cytomegalovirus infection status. To study patterns of TCR occurrence, a later analysis re-analyzed previously published TCR beta repertoires from 666 donors and added high-resolution HLA genotyping. The later analysis used no new phenotypic data to find candidate immune exposures, relying instead on TCR beta sequences and their occurrence across donors. An earlier analysis of approximately 640 of the donors applied high-throughput TCR beta sequencing to assess whether each TCR beta V gene segment acted as functional or pseudogenic. Donor age, sex, ethnicity and CMV serostatus were compiled together with the repertoire data. A later genetic analysis used genome-wide SNP genotypes for about 65% of the roughly 700 donors, treating that subset as a discovery cohort. Every discovery cohort repertoire had been produced on one sequencing platform. HLA typing included class I and class II loci at four-digit resolution. Typing coverage varied by locus: roughly 620-640 donors for A, B, C, DRB1 and DQB1; 500 to 550 for DQA1; over 600 for DPA1; around 490 for DPB1. Because of strong linkage in the cohort, a few DR-DQ haplotypes were treated as single units for association and clustering. On average, 235,054 unique TCR beta nucleotide sequences were sequenced per donor among a few hundred genotyped donors of the cohort, with 15% to 20% of those sequences being non-productive.

Via the germline V gene, CDR1 is SGDLS and CDR2 YYNGEE. The CDR3 sequence holds 16 residues, the cysteine and phenylalanine included. The read is trimmed to its CDR3 DNA, 48 bases read in frame from base 1. At the junction V is shortened by 1 base and J by 4 bases; bases outside the gene matches: 11. The cohort comprised fewer than 700 healthy bone marrow donors. Cohort members were all nominally healthy when sampled, although unrecorded immune exposures were likely present. The donor was CMV seronegative and belonged to the group of approximately 320 seronegative cohort members. Each donor provided a peripheral blood sample, and peripheral blood mononuclear cells were used for TCR beta sequencing. Genomic DNA was extracted from the blood cell samples with the Qiagen DNeasy Blood Extraction Kit. The library was built by means of the immunoSEQ multiplex PCR assay. A mixture of 60 forward primers for TCR Vbeta segments and 13 reverse primers for TCR Jbeta segments was used in the multiplex PCR. Amplification of the CDR3 region of rearranged TCR beta genes was performed with a multiplex PCR assay on genomic DNA. Amplified TCR beta libraries were sequenced as 87-base-pair reads on the Illumina HiSeq System. In the authors' own workflow: A later analysis counted approximately 74 million unique TCR beta chains across the 550 to 800 repertoires, and some 12 million of these chains were shared by at least two donors. Raw reads were error-corrected and collapsed into unique sequences with a nearest-neighbor algorithm that merged closely related sequences to remove PCR and sequencing errors. To assign V, D and J gene segments, CDR3 sequences were aligned to IMGT reference sequences. For a sequence to be retained, a match of at least six nucleotides to both a V gene segment and a J gene segment was required. A rearrangement counted as productive if the CDR3 had no stop codons and remained in frame with V and J, and every other rearrangement counted as non-productive. Following IMGT convention, CDR3 was defined as the stretch from the second conserved V-encoded cysteine to the conserved J-encoded phenylalanine. Sequences without an unambiguous match to a single V gene segment were excluded from the earlier analysis of 587 of the donors. An earlier analysis of approximately 590 of the donors called V segments functional above 56.7% productive rearrangements and segregating when the between-donor standard deviation exceeded 5%. A statistical classification framework was built to diagnose cytomegalovirus status from the catalog of TCR beta chain sequences. A later analysis assigned V and J genes by comparing TCR nucleotide sequences with IMGT/GENE-DB human TR gene sequences. The TCRdist pipeline was used in a later analysis to assign CDR3 sequences and most-parsimonious VDJ recombination scenarios. In a later analysis, every TCR beta chain was defined by the combination of its CDR3 amino acid sequence and its V-gene family, and reads without a unique V-gene family were dropped. As a way to deal with suspected cross-contamination and a sequencing artifact, a later analysis dropped 500 to 700 nucleotide sequences that were highly shared and had low generation probability. In a later analysis, a clonal expansion index was calculated for each public chain from normalized within-repertoire ranks of inferred template counts. In a later analysis, generation probabilities were computed using a VDJ recombination model fitted to out-of-frame rearrangements, and the results were checked against IGoR. In a later analysis, TCR-TCR, TCR-HLA and TCR-CMV co-occurrence was scored with hypergeometric tests, and a repertoire-size bias correction was applied to TCR pairs. In a later analysis, false discovery rates were estimated by permuting HLA or CMV assignments 20 times. In a later analysis, co-occurring TCRs were grouped using DBSCAN, with TCRdist sequence similarity added in when clustering inside HLA-allele-positive subsets. Co-occurrence clustering excluded repertoires with fewer than 30,000 or more than 120,000 public chains, plus five with anomalous nucleotide sharing. TCRdb took over this immuneACCESS table, retaining in-frame rearrangements with V and J assigned. Such tables are incomplete; in checked studies, under half of the missing clones stem from an unresolved V gene, and the remainder is unexplained. D and trimming come from the DNA, and the V and J calls and clone size come from that table. The sample contains more than 80,000 clones, 65% to 75% of them found a single time. The ten largest clonotypes hold about 4% of the sample.

Overall results and qualifications from the work: A further reported finding was that TCR beta sequences accurately predicted the HLA-A and HLA-B alleles for most subjects in the first cohort. In a later genetic analysis, fewer N-insertions in productive TCRs were reported among donors in an Asian-associated ancestry cluster than the roughly 700-donor mean. This cohort had only TCR beta chains sequenced, and the lack of alpha or paired-chain data limited which features could be detected. Assigning TCR associations to individual alleles was difficult when HLA alleles, especially DR and DQ, strongly co-occurred. Some IMGT-functional V segments, including TRBV6-2 and TRBV6-3, could not be distinguished by the 87-base-pair reads and were therefore excluded. In a later analysis, HLA-associated TCR beta chains were found to be more clonally expanded and to have lower generation probabilities than equally common non-associated chains. A few of the identified cytomegalovirus-associated TCR beta chains were confirmed in vitro to be specific for cytomegalovirus antigens. In an earlier analysis of under 600 of the donors, most TCR beta V segments were observed in productive rearrangements about 87% or about 30% of the time, broadly matching IMGT annotations. In a later genetic analysis, a missense DCLRE1C variant was associated with V-gene and J-gene trimming of TCR beta chains, and the association was replicated in an independent cohort. A later analysis associated approximately 17,000 TCR beta sequences with specific HLA alleles at a false discovery rate of 0.05. A later analysis found that TCR association rates varied across HLA loci, with DRB1 alleles showing the most associated TCRs and HLA-C alleles the fewest. The sequencing pipeline was judged likely to have produced a cluster of highly shared sequence variants as a technical artifact. HLA typing was unavailable for some donors at each locus, so association tests used only the typed subset. Over 15 rarely observed V segments, including chromosome 9 orphons, were excluded from the earlier analysis of approximately 500 of the donors because counts were too low. Most CMV-associated TCR beta chains appeared to be HLA-restricted in a later analysis, and the HLA associations seemed to be driven largely by CMV exposure. The only immune exposure information available for the cohort was CMV serostatus. Several of the top co-occurrence clusters appeared to be linked to parvovirus B19, influenza, CMV and Epstein-Barr virus, according to a later analysis. According to the authors, the approach could potentially be generalized to other disease states and immunological phenotypes. Across donors, most TCR sequences were observed very rarely, whereas some public TCRs were present in many individuals. Sequencing depth was assumed to be roughly uniform across donors in the presence/absence analyses, though that assumption may not hold. The study gave a list of 150 to 200 TCR beta chains associated with cytomegalovirus. The classifier was reported to diagnose cytomegalovirus status with high specificity and sensitivity in both the original cohort and the validation cohort. Correlated functional status among segregating V segments might be attributable to linkage disequilibrium, but an unknown experimental factor could not be ruled out.

Sequencing used PBMCs. The sequence is built from TRBV9 and TRBJ2-7; 7 bases in between match TRBD1. This TCR derives from a man aged 60 to 75 in good health and CMV-seronegative. The DNA sequence reads TGTGCCAGCAGCGTATCTTCCGACAGGGTTGGTTACGAGCAGTACTTC. This codes for CASSVSSDRVGYEQYF.